This T cell receptor beta chain came from a study of Ad26.COV2.S vaccination and SARS-CoV-2 variants. Only one count was recorded for this clone. Treatment indicated: 15 to 20 received Ad26.COV2.S at low or high dose, single or two shots; roughly 5 received placebo; per-sample allocation not given. Day 63 after the first injection of vaccine or placebo was the sampling time. Sequencing used immunoSEQ multiplex PCR; TCRdb keeps in-frame clones, though not all of them. The table records about 400,000 clones, more than 75% of them present only once. Per germline, CDR1 MNHEY and CDR2 SVGEGT. This CDR3 is built from 18 residues. V shed 1 base and J 5 bases; nucleotides not matched to a gene: 14.

The sequence derives from a person aged 18-60 years who received the Ad26.COV2.S COVID-19 vaccine or a placebo. The chain joins TRBV6-2 or TRBV6-3 to TRBJ1-2; 9 bases match TRBD1. Source: peripheral blood, taken in a trial of Ad26.COV2.S vaccine versus placebo. The CDR3 loop reads CASSYLRPGTGSSYGYTF. CDR3 coding DNA: TGTGCCAGCAGTTACTTGAGACCCGGGACAGGGTCTTCTTATGGCTACACCTTC.